These 24 T cell receptor beta chains were sequenced from one sample in a study of blood T cells in healthy people across ages. Through a sample-barcoded 5' primer and a J-beta primer mix, a second PCR was run for roughly 7 to 12 cycles. Using its own MiXCR run on the 5' RACE reads, TCRdb lists one record per CDR3 protein. This table has around 620,000 distinct CDR3 sequences, 25% to 30% appearing once. Source material: blood. The receptors originated from a woman in her sixties or seventies in good health.

This clonotype turned up a few times. This chain joins TRBV6-5 and TRBJ2-2; the D gene is possibly TRBD2 (6 bases). Germline CDR1 and CDR2: MNHEY and SVGAGI. V shed 0 bases and J shed 3 bases, with 14 bases lying between them. This CDR3 spans 17 amino acids. As DNA, the CDR3 is TGTGCCAGCAGTTACTCGCGGGGTCCAACGTACACCGGGGAGCTGTTTTTT. It yields the protein CASSYSRGPTYTGELFF.

This clonotype appeared a single time. J is TRBJ2-5 and V is TRBV2, with 7 bases that match TRBD2. The CDR3 totals 14 residues. The germline CDR1 and CDR2 sequences are SNHLY and FYNNEI. The V gene end was trimmed by 7 bases and the J gene end by 5 bases; junction bases not matched to a gene: 10. The CDR3 DNA reads as TGTGCCAGCACGTCATCCCTAGCGGCTGAGACCCAGTACTTC. It is translated as CASTSSLAAETQYF.

V gene TRBV7-9 combines with J gene TRBJ2-6; tentatively, D is TRBD1 or TRBD2 (5 bases each). Germline CDR1 SEHNR, CDR2 FQNEAQ (reference sequence). The V end was cut by 3 bases, the J end by 0 bases, with 12 bases between. The CDR3 covers 17 residues. The DNA of the CDR3 is TGTGCCAGCAGCTTTCGGGGCGGGCGCTCTGGGGCCAACGTCCTGACTTTC. Its translation is CASSFRGGRSGANVLTF.

Only a few counts were recorded for this clonotype. The chain is built from TRBV12-3 or TRBV12-4 and TRBJ2-7; no reliable D call. There are 15 residues in the CDR3. Trimming left V 3 bases short and J 0 bases short, with 12 bases between. The CDR3 loop is CASSFRLLGSYEQYF. CDR3 nucleotide sequence: TGTGCCAGCAGTTTTAGGTTGTTGGGCTCCTACGAGCAGTACTTC.

V usage is TRBV3-1 and J usage is TRBJ2-7, with 9 bases lining up with TRBD2. The length of the CDR3 is 12 residues. V shed 3 bases and J 6 bases; nucleotides not matched to a gene: 0. The germline CDR1 and CDR2 sequences are LGHDT and YNNKEL (reference sequence). The CDR3 sequence is CASSQTSGEQYF. The CDR3 bases are TGTGCCAGCAGCCAGACTAGCGGCGAGCAGTACTTC.

This chain connects TRBV4-2 to TRBJ1-2, with TRBD1 identical over 9 bases. The CDR3 loop spans 16 amino acids. Per germline, CDR1 LGHNA and CDR2 YNFKEQ. The V segment lost 3 bases and the J segment 4 bases; nucleotides outside the gene matches: 9. The CDR3 coding sequence is TGTGCCAGCAGCCAGGGGGGGACAGGGAATCGCTATGGCTACACCTTC. It specifies CASSQGGTGNRYGYTF.

The chain carries TRBV5-1 and TRBJ1-3, with a tentative D call TRBD1 (6 bases). Germline CDR1 SGHRS, CDR2 YFSETQ. Trimming removed 4 bases from V and 0 bases from J, with 11 bases in between. The length of the CDR3 is 15 residues. Here the CDR3 reads CASSPGHNSGNTIYF. In DNA, the CDR3 is TGCGCCAGCAGCCCGGGACACAACTCTGGAAACACCATATATTTT.

CDR3 bases: TGCAGTGCTAGAGCGAGCCAGCGGGGCCCAGATACGCAGTATTTT. Translation: CSARASQRGPDTQYF. This chain links TRBV20-1 with TRBJ2-3, with 7 bases aligning to TRBD2. CDR1 and CDR2 (germline): DFQATT, SNEGSKA (reference sequence). V trimming: 1 base; J trimming: 4 bases; junction bases outside the gene matches: 8. The length of the CDR3 is 15 residues.

The rearrangement links TRBV5-4 to TRBJ2-5; TRBD1 or TRBD2 may be the D gene (5 bases each). The CDR3 runs 14 residues. Germline assignment: CDR1 SGHNT and CDR2 YYREEE (reference sequence). The V gene lost 6 bases and the J gene lost 5 bases, with 17 bases spanning the gap. CDR3: CASTTWGRDETQYF. Written as DNA, the CDR3 is TGTGCCAGCACCACATGGGGCAGGGACGAGACCCAGTACTTC.

The CDR3: CASSQQQGSGEKLFF. CDR3 DNA: TGTGCCAGCAGCCAACAACAGGGGAGCGGTGAAAAACTGTTTTTT. The gene calls are TRBV14 and TRBJ1-4; 7 bases fit TRBD1. This CDR3 comprises 15 residues. Germline V CDR1 and CDR2: SGHDN, FVKESK. Germline trimming cut 2 bases from V and 7 bases from J; bases unmatched to any gene: 7.

The rearrangement joins TRBV5-5 to TRBJ1-5; D uncertain. The V gene lost 1 base and the J gene lost 0 bases, with 14 bases spanning the gap. The germline CDR1 and CDR2 sequences are SGHKS and YYEKEE (reference sequence). The CDR3 runs 17 residues. The CDR3 protein is CASSLRWSAASNQPQHF. The CDR3 DNA follows: TGTGCCAGCAGCTTGAGGTGGTCGGCCGCTAGCAATCAGCCCCAGCATTTT.

This clonotype was seen a handful of times. The chain is built from TRBV5-6 and TRBJ2-1, with D hard to call. The CDR3 consists of 14 residues. Trimming shortened V by 0 bases and J by 7 bases, and 11 bases separated the two germline ends. In germline, CDR1 is SGHDT, CDR2 YYEEEE. CDR3 loop: CASSLGALSNEQFF. CDR3 DNA sequence: TGTGCCAGCAGCTTGGGGGCGCTCAGTAATGAGCAGTTCTTC.

There are a few counts of this clonotype. The rearrangement joins TRBV29-1 to TRBJ2-7, with no clear D. Trimming left V 3 bases short and J 4 bases short, with 7 bases between. The CDR3 loop spans 11 amino acids. The germline V gene encodes CDR1 SQVTM and CDR2 ANQGSEA. CDR3 sequence reads: CSVDKGYEQYF. CDR3 coding DNA: TGCAGCGTTGATAAAGGTTACGAGCAGTACTTC.

CDR3 sequence (DNA): TGCAGTGTTCCCAGGAGGGGAGTAGCGGGGGCAGTGGTTGAGCAGTTCTTC. Its protein product is CSVPRRGVAGAVVEQFF. This chain connects TRBV20-1 to TRBJ2-1, with 9 nucleotides matching TRBD2. Trimming at V came to 7 bases and at J to 9 bases, leaving 22 bases not matched to a gene. Germline V gene lookup returns CDR1 DFQATT and CDR2 SNEGSKA (reference sequence). CDR3 size: 17 residues.

The rearrangement uses TRBV20-1 and TRBJ2-2; perhaps D is TRBD1 or TRBD2 (5 bases each). Trimming removed 6 bases from V and 1 base from J, with 12 bases in between. This CDR3 is built from 14 residues. In germline, CDR1 is DFQATT, CDR2 SNEGSKA (reference sequence). Here the CDR3 reads CSASPGRNTGELFF. CDR3 in DNA: TGCAGTGCCTCCCCGGGACGGAACACCGGGGAGCTGTTTTTT.

The chain has TRBV27 and TRBJ1-3; 9 bases align to TRBD1. CDR1 is MNHEY and CDR2 is SMNVEV in the germline V gene (reference sequence). The CDR3 extends over 19 amino acids. V was clipped by 10 bases and J by 0 bases; unmatched bases: 19. CDR3 protein: CATKGYQDRGRNSGNTIYF. Written as DNA, the CDR3 is TGTGCCACCAAGGGGTACCAGGACAGGGGTCGAAACTCTGGAAACACCATATATTTT.

The genes are TRBV5-1 and TRBJ2-3; D remains ambiguous. Trimming pared 1 base from V and 4 bases from J, leaving 13 bases between. CDR1 is SGHRS and CDR2 is YFSETQ in the germline V gene. The CDR3 consists of 15 residues. CDR3 sequence (DNA): TGCGCCAGCAGCTTGTTGGTTTACCTGGCAGATACGCAGTATTTT. It translates to CASSLLVYLADTQYF.

This clonotype was seen more than once but under ten times. The CDR3 DNA is TGTGCCTGGAGTGTATTGGGGGGCGGTGAGACCCAGTACTTC. Translated: CAWSVLGGGETQYF. The gene calls are TRBV30 and TRBJ2-5; possibly TRBD1 or TRBD2 for D (6 bases each). The V end was cut by 0 bases, the J end by 5 bases, with 13 bases between. The CDR3 length is 14 residues. Germline V gives CDR1 GTSNPN, CDR2 SVGIG (reference sequence).

V is TRBV7-2 and J is TRBJ1-1; D is undetermined. The CDR3 contains 15 residues. Germline V CDR1 and CDR2: SGHTA, FQGNSA. V lost 5 bases, J lost 4 bases, and 17 bases lay in between. The CDR3 DNA sequence: TGTGCCAGCAGCCCGAGAGAGGGAGGGAGCACTGAAGCTTTCTTT. It is translated as CASSPREGGSTEAFF. Combining the CDR3 with reference TRBV7-2 and TRBJ1-1 gives the whole variable domain GAGVSQSPSNKVTEKGKDVELRCDPISGHTALYWYRQSLGQGLEFLIYFQGNSAPDKSGLPSDRFSAERTGGSVSTLTIQRTQQEDSAVYLCASSPREGGSTEAFFGQGTRLTVV.

This chain links TRBV9 with TRBJ1-2; 7 positions match TRBD1. The CDR3 covers 14 residues. V was pared by 3 bases and J by 5 bases, with 7 bases of the junction left unmatched. The germline gives CDR1 SGDLS, CDR2 YYNGEE. CDR3 bases: TGTGCCAGCAGCGAGTCTTCAGGGGGGTATGGCTACACCTTC. Its protein product is CASSESSGGYGYTF. Filled out from reference TRBV9 and TRBJ1-2, the complete variable domain reads DSGVTQTPKHLITATGQRVTLRCSPRSGDLSVYWYQQSLDQGLQFLIQYYNGEERAKGNILERFSAQQFPDLHSELNLSSLELGDSALYFCASSESSGGYGYTFGSGTRLTVV.

V is TRBV3-1 and J is TRBJ2-1; no firm D call. CDR1 is LGHDT and CDR2 is YNNKEL in the germline V gene (reference sequence). The CDR3 sequence is 17 residues long. V was pared by 2 bases and J by 7 bases, with 21 bases between. The CDR3 coding sequence is TGTGCCAGCAGCCAACTAACCGAGGCAGCGCTCTTGAATGAGCAGTTCTTC. Encoded protein: CASSQLTEAALLNEQFF.

This clonotype has just a few counts. This chain connects TRBV3-1 to TRBJ2-5; D gene uncertain. The last part of the DNA fits TRBJ2-1 better; the J call may be wrong. Germline V gene sequence: CDR1 LGHDT, CDR2 YNNKEL (reference sequence). This CDR3 has 15 residues. The DNA for the CDR3 is TGTGCCAGCAGTACTCGGGTGACTGGTTTCAATGAGCAGTTCTTC. Amino acid sequence: CASSTRVTGFNEQFF.

The rearrangement joins TRBV5-6 to TRBJ2-5; 8 bases are shared with TRBD1. The V gene end was trimmed by 2 bases and the J gene end by 4 bases; junction bases not matched to a gene: 7. The CDR3 loop spans 15 amino acids. Per the germline V gene, CDR1 is SGHDT and CDR2 is YYEEEE. The DNA for the CDR3 is TGTGCCAGCAGCTTTCAGGGGGCTCGTGGAGAGACCCAGTACTTC. Translated: CASSFQGARGETQYF.

The genes are TRBV20-1 and TRBJ2-1; 7 bases match TRBD1. The CDR3 is 14 amino acids. CDR1 DFQATT and CDR2 SNEGSKA come from the germline V gene (reference sequence). Trimming cost V 4 bases and J 4 bases; bases outside gene matches: 7. The CDR3 sequence: CSAKDRDRYNEQFF. CDR3 sequence (DNA): TGCAGTGCTAAAGACAGGGACAGATACAATGAGCAGTTCTTC.